A selection of T cell receptor beta chains follows, all from one sample in a study of blood T cell repertoires in COVID-19. Assay: immunoSEQ multiplex PCR; the TCRdb copy retains only in-frame clones and omits some. The sample gives some 150,000 clones, about 91% of which show up once; over 0.8% is in the top ten. Input material: peripheral blood. All receptors derive from a woman between 50 and 59 years old with acute or convalescent COVID-19. Both conserved end residues are part of each CDR3. Each record gives: D gene, V gene, clone size, J gene, CDR3 DNA, CDR3 protein. The D gene is left open where the match is weak. The listing skips clone size in some rows; elsewhere it reads once, few, many or a size class.

D: .; V: TRBV5-6; size: .; J: TRBJ1-4; DNA: TGTGCCAGCAGGTTCAGGGTAAATGAAAAACTGTTTTTT; CDR3: CASRFRVNEKLFF
D: .; V: TRBV21-1; size: once; J: TRBJ2-3; DNA: TGTGCCAGCTTACCGGGACCAGCGGGCCCAGATACGCAGTATTTT; CDR3: CASLPGPAGPDTQYF
D: .; V: TRBV2; size: .; J: TRBJ2-6; DNA: TGTGCCAGCAGATTGGAGGGGAGCGGACGCTCTGGGGCCAACGTCCTGACTTTC; CDR3: CASRLEGSGRSGANVLTF
D: TRBD2; V: TRBV6-5; size: .; J: TRBJ2-7; DNA: TGTGCCAGCATTAGACTAGCGGGACCCTACGAGCAGTACTTC; CDR3: CASIRLAGPYEQYF
D: TRBD2; V: TRBV18; size: .; J: TRBJ2-2; DNA: TGTGCCAGCTCACGGAGACTAGCGGGAGACACCGGGGAGCTGTTTTTT; CDR3: CASSRRLAGDTGELFF
D: .; V: TRBV5-1; size: .; J: TRBJ1-4; DNA: TGCGCCAGCAGCTTGGGGTCTACAACTAATGAAAAACTGTTTTTT; CDR3: CASSLGSTTNEKLFF
D: TRBD1; V: TRBV29-1; size: .; J: TRBJ2-7; DNA: TGCAGCGCTTCGGGGGGGGCGGGACAGGGGAGGTACGAGCAGTACTTC; CDR3: CSASGGAGQGRYEQYF
D: TRBD2; V: TRBV19; size: .; J: TRBJ2-2; DNA: TGTGCCAGTAGTTGGGGAGGGCGGGACCTCACCGGGGAGCTGTTTTTT; CDR3: CASSWGGRDLTGELFF
D: .; V: TRBV7-3; size: few; J: TRBJ1-5; DNA: TGTGCCAGCAGTCGATTCGGGACACCTAATCAGCCCCAGCATTTT; CDR3: CASSRFGTPNQPQHF
D: TRBD1; V: TRBV6-6; size: .; J: TRBJ1-4; DNA: TGTGCCAGCAGCGGGACAGCAACTAATGAAAAACTGTTTTTT; CDR3: CASSGTATNEKLFF
D: TRBD2; V: TRBV7-3; size: .; J: TRBJ2-2; DNA: TGTGCCAGCAGCTTAAACGGGAGGGAATCCGGGGAGCTGTTTTTT; CDR3: CASSLNGRESGELFF
D: TRBD2; V: TRBV5-4; size: .; J: TRBJ2-3; DNA: TGTGCCAGCAGCTTGGCCATGCGGGGGAGCACAGATACGCAGTATTTT; CDR3: CASSLAMRGSTDTQYF
D: TRBD2; V: TRBV11-3; size: .; J: TRBJ2-1; DNA: TGTGCCAGCAGCCAGGGTTTGGCGGGAGCGGATGAGCAGTTCTTC; CDR3: CASSQGLAGADEQFF
D: .; V: TRBV29-1; size: many; J: TRBJ1-3; DNA: TGCAGCGCACAGGCCTTCTCTGGAAACACCATATATTTT; CDR3: CSAQAFSGNTIYF
D: TRBD2; V: TRBV7-3; size: .; J: TRBJ2-5; DNA: TGTGCCAGCAGCTCGGCTAGCGGGGGAGGCCAAGAGACCCAGTACTTC; CDR3: CASSSASGGGQETQYF
D: .; V: TRBV4-2; size: .; J: TRBJ1-2; DNA: TGTGCCAGCAGCCAAGAAATGAACAGGCCCCCCTATGGCTACACCTTC; CDR3: CASSQEMNRPPYGYTF
D: .; V: TRBV7-3; size: .; J: TRBJ2-3; DNA: TGTGCCAGCAGCTTAGGACTAAACTACGGGATCGGGGGAACAGATACGCAGTATTTT; CDR3: CASSLGLNYGIGGTDTQYF
D: TRBD2; V: TRBV6-5; size: .; J: TRBJ2-7; DNA: TGTGCCAGCAGTAGAACTAGCGGGCACTACGAGCAGTACTTC; CDR3: CASSRTSGHYEQYF
D: .; V: TRBV5-1; size: .; J: TRBJ2-3; DNA: TGCGCCAGCAGCTTGGAAAGCCGAGGAGATACGCAGTATTTT; CDR3: CASSLESRGDTQYF
D: .; V: TRBV27; size: once; J: TRBJ2-1; DNA: TGTGCCAGCAGTTTACCCGGCTCCTACAATGAGCAGTTCTTC; CDR3: CASSLPGSYNEQFF
D: TRBD1; V: TRBV7-9; size: once; J: TRBJ1-2; DNA: TGTGCCAGCAGCTTAGATCCTAGGGGGCAGGATGGCTACACCTTC; CDR3: CASSLDPRGQDGYTF
D: .; V: TRBV5-6; size: .; J: TRBJ2-4; DNA: TGTGCCAGCAGCTCCCCAAAACAGACCAAAAACATTCAGTACTTC; CDR3: CASSSPKQTKNIQYF
D: TRBD1; V: TRBV30; size: once; J: TRBJ2-1; DNA: TGTGCCGGGTATACAGGGGATTCAGGCAATGAGCAGTTCTTC; CDR3: CAGYTGDSGNEQFF
D: .; V: TRBV10-3; size: .; J: TRBJ1-3; DNA: TGTGCCATCAGACAGGATAACACCATATATTTT; CDR3: CAIRQDNTIYF
D: .; V: TRBV11-2; size: .; J: TRBJ2-4; DNA: TGTGCCAGCAGCCCGAGGGCCGGAGCCAAAAACATTCAGTACTTC; CDR3: CASSPRAGAKNIQYF
D: TRBD2; V: TRBV3-1/TRBV3-2; size: .; J: TRBJ2-3; DNA: TGTGCCAGCAGCCAAGCTACTAGCGGGGGGGCGGATACGCAGTATTTT; CDR3: CASSQATSGGADTQYF
D: .; V: TRBV19; size: .; J: TRBJ1-4; DNA: TGTGCCAGTAGTGAGGGACGGGGGAATGAAAAACTGTTTTTT; CDR3: CASSEGRGNEKLFF
D: .; V: TRBV5-4; size: .; J: TRBJ2-3; DNA: TGTGCCAGCAGCTTGACCGGACAAGGCACAGATACGCAGTATTTT; CDR3: CASSLTGQGTDTQYF
D: .; V: TRBV10-3; size: few; J: TRBJ1-1; DNA: TGTGCCATCGTAAGCGATGGGGGGACTGAAGCTTTCTTT; CDR3: CAIVSDGGTEAFF
D: TRBD2; V: TRBV11-3; size: .; J: TRBJ2-2; DNA: TGTGCCAGCAGCTTGAGCGGGACGGGCACCGGGGAGCTGTTTTTT; CDR3: CASSLSGTGTGELFF
D: .; V: TRBV2; size: .; J: TRBJ1-3; DNA: TGTGCCAGCAGTGAGGGTTACAGGGGAAACACCATATATTTT; CDR3: CASSEGYRGNTIYF
D: TRBD2; V: TRBV7-2; size: .; J: TRBJ2-1; DNA: TGTGCCAGCAGCTCAGAGACTAGCGGGAGGGCCTATGGGGGTGAGCAGTTCTTC; CDR3: CASSSETSGRAYGGEQFF
D: TRBD1; V: TRBV23-1; size: .; J: TRBJ2-1; DNA: TGCGCCAGCAGTCAACCCGGGACAGGGGGGACCTACAATGAGCAGTTCTTC; CDR3: CASSQPGTGGTYNEQFF
D: TRBD1; V: TRBV5-5; size: .; J: TRBJ1-5; DNA: TGTGCCAGCAGCTTGGTCCCGACAGGGGAAAATCAGCCCCAGCATTTT; CDR3: CASSLVPTGENQPQHF
D: .; V: TRBV27; size: .; J: TRBJ2-7; DNA: TGTGCCAGCAGTAAAGCCGCGAGCTCCTACGAGCAGTACTTC; CDR3: CASSKAASSYEQYF
D: TRBD1; V: TRBV28; size: .; J: TRBJ1-6; DNA: TGTGCCAGCAGTCGTCAGGGACAGAGATATAATTCACCCCTCCACTTT; CDR3: CASSRQGQRYNSPLHF
D: .; V: TRBV9; size: .; J: TRBJ1-1; DNA: TGTGCCAGCAGCGTACCGACAGGTTACTACACTGAAGCTTTCTTT; CDR3: CASSVPTGYYTEAFF
D: .; V: TRBV5-1; size: .; J: TRBJ2-7; DNA: TGCGCCAGCAGCTTGAGCGGCTACGAGCAGTACTTC; CDR3: CASSLSGYEQYF
D: TRBD2; V: TRBV19; size: .; J: TRBJ2-1; DNA: TGTGCCAGTATGCCAACCCGGACTAGCGGGCTCAATGAGCAGTTCTTC; CDR3: CASMPTRTSGLNEQFF
D: .; V: TRBV6-5; size: .; J: TRBJ1-5; DNA: TGTGCCAGCAGTTACCGGCGGATGAATCAGCCCCAGCATTTT; CDR3: CASSYRRMNQPQHF
D: .; V: TRBV19; size: .; J: TRBJ2-7; DNA: TGTGCCAGTAAGAACAGGGAACTGCCCTACGAGCAGTACTTC; CDR3: CASKNRELPYEQYF
D: TRBD2; V: TRBV10-2; size: .; J: TRBJ2-7; DNA: TGCGCCAGCAGTCCGTGGGGGGGAACCTACGAGCAGTACTTC; CDR3: CASSPWGGTYEQYF
D: .; V: TRBV7-9; size: .; J: TRBJ2-1; DNA: TGTGCCAGCAGATCCGTGTACAATGAGCAGTTCTTC; CDR3: CASRSVYNEQFF
D: TRBD1; V: TRBV5-1; size: .; J: TRBJ1-1; DNA: TGCGCCAGCAGCCCTTGGGACAGGCTGACCACTGAAGCTTTCTTT; CDR3: CASSPWDRLTTEAFF
D: TRBD1; V: TRBV13; size: once; J: TRBJ1-6; DNA: TGTGCCAGCAGCTCGACAGGGGAATATAATTCACCCCTCCACTTT; CDR3: CASSSTGEYNSPLHF
D: TRBD1; V: TRBV5-4; size: .; J: TRBJ1-2; DNA: TGTGCCAGCAGCTGGGGACAGGGGGGGAACTATGGCTACACCTTC; CDR3: CASSWGQGGNYGYTF
D: .; V: TRBV18; size: once; J: TRBJ2-7; DNA: TGTGCCAGCTCGGCCCCCGAATTAGCGGTCTACGAGCAGTACTTC; CDR3: CASSAPELAVYEQYF
D: .; V: TRBV5-6; size: .; J: TRBJ1-4; DNA: TGTGCCAGCAGCTCCCCATACAGTACTGGGCTCTTTTTT; CDR3: CASSSPYSTGLFF
D: .; V: TRBV7-3; size: once; J: TRBJ1-5; DNA: TGTGCCAGCAGCTTAAATGCCGCGGTTAGCAATCAGCCCCAGCATTTT; CDR3: CASSLNAAVSNQPQHF
D: TRBD1; V: TRBV18; size: .; J: TRBJ1-6; DNA: TGTGCCAGCTCATCGGAGACAGGGAAGGGGAGGCATAATTCACCCCTCCACTTT; CDR3: CASSSETGKGRHNSPLHF
D: TRBD1; V: TRBV10-3; size: .; J: TRBJ2-1; DNA: TGTGCCATCTGGCTCGACAGGGTCAATGAGCAGTTCTTC; CDR3: CAIWLDRVNEQFF
D: .; V: TRBV2; size: .; J: TRBJ1-6; DNA: TGTGCCAGGAGGCGGGAGGATTCACCCCTCCACTTT; CDR3: CARRREDSPLHF
D: .; V: TRBV4-1; size: .; J: TRBJ2-3; DNA: TGCGCCAGCAGCCAATTCTCTCTTAGACAGGCCACAGATACGCAGTATTTT; CDR3: CASSQFSLRQATDTQYF